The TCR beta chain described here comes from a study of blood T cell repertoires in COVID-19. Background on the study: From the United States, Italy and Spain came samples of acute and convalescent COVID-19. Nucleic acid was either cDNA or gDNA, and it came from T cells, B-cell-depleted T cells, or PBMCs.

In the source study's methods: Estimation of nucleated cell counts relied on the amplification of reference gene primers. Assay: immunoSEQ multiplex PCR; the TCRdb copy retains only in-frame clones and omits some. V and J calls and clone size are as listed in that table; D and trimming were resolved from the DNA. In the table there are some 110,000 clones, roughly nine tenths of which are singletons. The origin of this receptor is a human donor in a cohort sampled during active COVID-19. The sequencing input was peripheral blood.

The DNA for the CDR3 is TGTGCCGCCGGGACAGTAAGTACGCAGTATTTT. Translated, it gives CAAGTVSTQYF. V gene TRBV28 combines with J gene TRBJ2-3; TRBD1 matches at 7 bases. The CDR3 consists of 11 residues. Germline-derived CDR1 and CDR2 are MDHEN and SYDVKM. The trim removed 11 bases at V and 8 bases at J, leaving 7 bases unmatched.